This T cell receptor (beta chain) was captured in a study of CD8 T cells in ankylosing spondylitis. Note on this clonotype: Its matching antigen is unknown.

Study outcomes and limitations: In ankylosing spondylitis blood, a motif of seven or eight highly homologous TCR beta variants appeared characteristic.

TCRdb reprocessed the 5' RACE reads via MiXCR and lists one record per CDR3 protein. The sample holds over 600,000 distinct CDR3 sequences, under 20% seen once. Germline V gives CDR1 SGHTA, CDR2 FQGNSA. Trimming took 4 bases from V and 5 from J; bases not matched to a gene: 6. The CDR3 is made up of 15 amino acids. This clonotype was obtained from a male donor with ankylosing spondylitis. The chain links TRBV7-2 to TRBJ2-7; 12 bases map to TRBD2. Material for sequencing was blood, either unsorted or a sorted T cell fraction (not recorded which). The CDR3 reads CASSYRLAGVHEQYF. The DNA of the CDR3 is TGTGCCAGCAGCTATCGACTAGCGGGAGTCCACGAGCAGTACTTC. Together with reference TRBV7-2 and TRBJ2-7, the CDR3 gives the full variable domain: GAGVSQSPSNKVTEKGKDVELRCDPISGHTALYWYRQSLGQGLEFLIYFQGNSAPDKSGLPSDRFSAERTGGSVSTLTIQRTQQEDSAVYLCASSYRLAGVHEQYFGPGTRLTVT.